Listed below are T cell receptor beta chains from one sample, sequenced in a study of cytomegalovirus exposure and HLA in healthy donors. Clones were read by immunoSEQ multiplex PCR, and TCRdb kept only the in-frame ones, dropping some. The sample records approximately 110,000 clones, around 70% being singletons. Sample: PBMCs. The receptors derive from a man in his forties in good health and CMV-seropositive. Each CDR3 is given with its conserved first and last residue. A D gene is named only where the DNA matches it firmly. Clone size is shown for a subset of rows, as once, few, many or a class of expanded clone.

abundance	j_gene	d_gene	v_gene	CDR3aa	CDR3nt
NA	TRBJ1-5	NA	TRBV30	CAWNLRGNQPQHF	TGTGCCTGGAATTTACGGGGCAATCAGCCCCAGCATTTT
NA	TRBJ1-5	NA	TRBV30	CAWSLVNNQPQHF	TGTGCCTGGAGTCTAGTAAACAATCAGCCCCAGCATTTT
few	TRBJ1-1	NA	TRBV5-6	CASTRGVDDTEAFF	TGTGCCAGCACCCGCGGGGTGGATGACACTGAAGCTTTCTTT
few	TRBJ2-7	NA	TRBV6-5	CASSYSGGNYNEQYF	TGTGCCAGCAGTTACTCGGGCGGGAATTACAACGAGCAGTACTTC
few	TRBJ2-5	TRBD2	TRBV27	CASWGLAGQETQYF	TGTGCCAGCTGGGGACTAGCGGGACAAGAGACCCAGTACTTC
NA	TRBJ2-2	TRBD2	TRBV5-1	CASSYIAGGASGELFF	TGCGCCAGCAGCTACATAGCGGGAGGAGCTTCTGGGGAGCTGTTTTTT
NA	TRBJ1-1	NA	TRBV7-3	CASSSDTSMNTEAFF	TGTGCCAGCAGCTCAGACACCTCTATGAACACTGAAGCTTTCTTT
NA	TRBJ2-1	NA	TRBV30	CAWKRSSYNEQFF	TGTGCCTGGAAGAGAAGCTCCTACAATGAGCAGTTCTTC
few	TRBJ2-3	NA	TRBV7-2	CAGGLSSTDTQYF	TGTGCCGGGGGACTGTCTAGCACAGATACGCAGTATTTT
NA	TRBJ1-4	NA	TRBV6-1	CASRAPNEKLFF	TGTGCCAGCAGGGCCCCTAATGAAAAACTGTTTTTT
NA	TRBJ2-1	NA	TRBV29-1	CSWRWPDYNEQFF	TGCAGCTGGAGGTGGCCTGACTACAATGAGCAGTTCTTC
NA	TRBJ2-7	TRBD2	TRBV10-3	CATRKAGGPLYEQYF	TGTGCCACCAGAAAAGCGGGAGGGCCTCTGTACGAGCAGTACTTC
NA	TRBJ1-2	NA	TRBV15	CATSRDLAVDYGYTF	TGTGCCACCAGCAGAGATTTAGCAGTGGACTATGGCTACACCTTC
NA	TRBJ1-3	TRBD1	TRBV10-3	CAITARQGSGNTIYF	TGTGCCATCACTGCGAGACAGGGCTCTGGAAACACCATATATTTT
NA	TRBJ2-3	NA	TRBV6-1	CASIQGQGDTQYF	TGTGCCAGCATTCAGGGGCAGGGAGATACGCAGTATTTT
NA	TRBJ2-3	TRBD2	TRBV30	CAWTSGASTDTQYF	TGTGCCTGGACTAGCGGGGCTAGCACAGATACGCAGTATTTT
NA	TRBJ2-7	NA	TRBV9	CASSGDAGSYEQYF	TGTGCCAGCAGCGGGGATGCGGGGTCCTACGAGCAGTACTTC